A selection of T cell receptor beta chains follows, all from one sample in a study of blood T cells in healthy people across ages. TCRdb reprocessed the 5' RACE reads with MiXCR, giving one entry per CDR3 protein. The top ten hold 23% of the sample, which has around 1,900,000 distinct CDR3 sequences, approximately 39% seen once. The sequenced sample consisted of blood. These receptors came from a human donor in good health. The CDR3 runs from the conserved cysteine through the conserved F or W. The order of the fields is V gene, clone size, J gene, D gene, CDR3 protein, CDR3 DNA. A D gene is named only where the DNA matches it firmly. Clone size, where shown, is once, few, many, or a class for clones that have expanded.

V gene: TRBV28
clone size: few
J gene: TRBJ1-5
D gene: .
CDR3 protein: CASSFQISNQPQHF
CDR3 DNA: TGTGCCAGCAGTTTTCAAATTAGCAATCAGCCCCAGCATTTT

V gene: TRBV6-2/TRBV6-3
clone size: .
J gene: TRBJ2-1
D gene: .
CDR3 protein: CASIPSETDEQFF
CDR3 DNA: TGTGCCAGCATTCCTAGTGAAACAGATGAGCAGTTCTTC

V gene: TRBV10-3
clone size: .
J gene: TRBJ2-3
D gene: TRBD1
CDR3 protein: CAILRTGQSTDTQYF
CDR3 DNA: TGTGCCATCCTAAGGACAGGGCAAAGCACAGATACGCAGTATTTT

V gene: TRBV9
clone size: few
J gene: TRBJ2-7
D gene: TRBD1
CDR3 protein: CASSGEGTGHYEQYF
CDR3 DNA: TGTGCCAGCAGCGGAGAAGGGACAGGACACTACGAGCAGTACTTC

V gene: TRBV6-5
clone size: .
J gene: TRBJ1-2
D gene: TRBD1
CDR3 protein: CASRSFGTGYGYTF
CDR3 DNA: TGTGCCAGCAGGTCGTTCGGGACAGGGTATGGCTACACCTTC

V gene: TRBV6-1
clone size: many
J gene: TRBJ2-1
D gene: .
CDR3 protein: CASSEANEQFF
CDR3 DNA: TGTGCCAGCAGTGAAGCCAATGAGCAGTTCTTC

V gene: TRBV4-1
clone size: .
J gene: TRBJ1-2
D gene: TRBD1
CDR3 protein: CASSQVETGDYGYTF
CDR3 DNA: TGCGCCAGCAGCCAAGTCGAGACAGGGGACTATGGCTACACCTTC

V gene: TRBV3-1
clone size: .
J gene: TRBJ1-2
D gene: .
CDR3 protein: CASSQDRALNPYGYTF
CDR3 DNA: TGCGCCAGCAGCCAAGACCGGGCCTTAAATCCTTATGGCTACACCTTC

V gene: TRBV5-1
clone size: .
J gene: TRBJ1-2
D gene: TRBD1
CDR3 protein: CASSLEVGDRGRTNYGYTF
CDR3 DNA: TGCGCCAGCAGCTTGGAGGTCGGGGACAGGGGAAGGACAAACTATGGCTACACCTTC

V gene: TRBV12-3/TRBV12-4
clone size: .
J gene: TRBJ1-1
D gene: .
CDR3 protein: CASNYRTGNTEAFF
CDR3 DNA: TGTGCCAGCAACTACCGGACGGGGAACACTGAAGCTTTCTTT

V gene: TRBV28
clone size: .
J gene: TRBJ2-1
D gene: .
CDR3 protein: CASSPRTLWSEQFF
CDR3 DNA: TGTGCCAGCAGTCCCCGGACTCTCTGGAGTGAGCAGTTCTTC

V gene: TRBV7-8
clone size: few
J gene: TRBJ2-4
D gene: TRBD1
CDR3 protein: CASSPIPGQGPHIQYF
CDR3 DNA: TGTGCCAGCAGCCCAATCCCGGGACAGGGCCCTCACATTCAGTACTTC

V gene: TRBV29-1
clone size: few
J gene: TRBJ1-4
D gene: .
CDR3 protein: CSGGDEKLFF
CDR3 DNA: TGCAGCGGGGGGGATGAAAAACTGTTTTTT

V gene: TRBV15
clone size: few
J gene: TRBJ2-7
D gene: .
CDR3 protein: CATSREGGGVYEQYF
CDR3 DNA: TGTGCCACCAGCAGAGAGGGTGGCGGGGTCTACGAGCAGTACTTC

V gene: TRBV12-3/TRBV12-4
clone size: few
J gene: TRBJ1-3
D gene: .
CDR3 protein: CASSLFSGNTIYF
CDR3 DNA: TGTGCCAGCAGTTTGTTCTCTGGAAACACCATATATTTT

V gene: TRBV6-5
clone size: .
J gene: TRBJ2-6
D gene: TRBD1
CDR3 protein: CASSIRQGRSSGANVLTF
CDR3 DNA: TGTGCCAGCAGTATTCGACAGGGTAGAAGCTCTGGGGCCAACGTCCTGACTTTC

V gene: TRBV7-8
clone size: .
J gene: TRBJ2-7
D gene: .
CDR3 protein: CASSEIYRYEQYF
CDR3 DNA: TGTGCCAGCAGCGAGATTTACCGGTACGAGCAGTACTTC

V gene: TRBV4-3
clone size: .
J gene: TRBJ2-1
D gene: TRBD2
CDR3 protein: CASRSLAGAYNEQFF
CDR3 DNA: TGCGCCAGCAGGAGTTTAGCGGGGGCCTACAATGAGCAGTTCTTC

V gene: TRBV4-2
clone size: many
J gene: TRBJ2-1
D gene: .
CDR3 protein: CASSLGGNSYNEQFF
CDR3 DNA: TGTGCCAGCAGTTTGGGGGGAAACTCCTACAATGAGCAGTTCTTC

V gene: TRBV5-1
clone size: once
J gene: TRBJ2-1
D gene: .
CDR3 protein: CASSSRTPSSIYNEQFF
CDR3 DNA: TGCGCCAGCAGCTCCCGGACGCCTTCTTCCATCTACAATGAGCAGTTCTTC

V gene: TRBV11-2
clone size: .
J gene: TRBJ1-1
D gene: TRBD1
CDR3 protein: CASSWGQGATEAFF
CDR3 DNA: TGTGCCAGCAGCTGGGGACAGGGGGCCACTGAAGCTTTCTTT

V gene: TRBV3-1
clone size: few
J gene: TRBJ2-6
D gene: TRBD1
CDR3 protein: CASSQAGQGVSGANVRTF
CDR3 DNA: TGTGCCAGCAGCCAGGCGGGACAGGGGGTGTCTGGGGCCAACGTCCGGACTTTC

V gene: TRBV27
clone size: few
J gene: TRBJ1-2
D gene: .
CDR3 protein: CASSSWTDYGYTF
CDR3 DNA: TGTGCCAGCAGTTCCTGGACTGACTATGGCTACACCTTC

V gene: TRBV28
clone size: few
J gene: TRBJ2-3
D gene: .
CDR3 protein: CASSLTSVSDTQYF
CDR3 DNA: TGTGCCAGCAGTTTAACGAGTGTTTCAGATACGCAGTATTTT

V gene: TRBV20-1
clone size: many
J gene: TRBJ2-7
D gene: .
CDR3 protein: CSARDRGGGYEQYF
CDR3 DNA: TGCAGTGCTAGAGACCGGGGTGGCGGGTACGAGCAGTACTTC

V gene: TRBV4-3
clone size: few
J gene: TRBJ2-3
D gene: .
CDR3 protein: CASSQGWTSRGLSSTDTQYF
CDR3 DNA: TGCGCCAGCAGCCAAGGCTGGACTAGTAGGGGGTTGTCTAGCACAGATACGCAGTATTTT

V gene: TRBV12-3/TRBV12-4
clone size: .
J gene: TRBJ1-2
D gene: .
CDR3 protein: CASSLQQFGGYTF
CDR3 DNA: TGTGCCAGCAGTTTACAGCAATTCGGCGGCTACACCTTC

V gene: TRBV6-6
clone size: .
J gene: TRBJ2-7
D gene: TRBD1
CDR3 protein: CASSYGSGTAYEQYF
CDR3 DNA: TGTGCCAGCAGTTACGGTTCCGGGACAGCCTACGAGCAGTACTTC

V gene: TRBV4-1
clone size: once
J gene: TRBJ2-1
D gene: TRBD2
CDR3 protein: CASSPYKRGGNNEQFF
CDR3 DNA: TGCGCCAGCAGCCCCTATAAGCGGGGGGGGAACAATGAGCAGTTTTTC

V gene: TRBV4-1
clone size: few
J gene: TRBJ2-1
D gene: .
CDR3 protein: CASSQDFNRQGEQFF
CDR3 DNA: TGCGCCAGCAGCCAAGATTTCAATAGGCAGGGAGAGCAGTTCTTC

V gene: TRBV5-1
clone size: .
J gene: TRBJ2-1
D gene: .
CDR3 protein: CASSYGTGGGAEQFF
CDR3 DNA: TGCGCCAGCAGCTATGGGACTGGCGGCGGTGCTGAGCAGTTCTTC

V gene: TRBV4-1
clone size: few
J gene: TRBJ2-6
D gene: .
CDR3 protein: CASSQEARGANVLTF
CDR3 DNA: TGCGCCAGCAGCCAAGAGGCCCGGGGGGCCAACGTCCTGACTTTC

V gene: TRBV6-2/TRBV6-3
clone size: .
J gene: TRBJ1-1
D gene: .
CDR3 protein: CASSYQGMTEAFF
CDR3 DNA: TGTGCCAGCAGTTACCAGGGTATGACTGAAGCTTTCTTT

V gene: TRBV12-3/TRBV12-4
clone size: .
J gene: TRBJ1-4
D gene: .
CDR3 protein: CASSPARGGNEKLFF
CDR3 DNA: TGTGCCAGCAGTCCAGCCAGGGGTGGTAATGAAAAACTGTTTTTT

V gene: TRBV29-1
clone size: many
J gene: TRBJ2-7
D gene: .
CDR3 protein: CSVGGGPLEEQYF
CDR3 DNA: TGCAGCGTTGGGGGCGGTCCACTTGAAGAGCAGTACTTC

V gene: TRBV11-3
clone size: few
J gene: TRBJ1-5
D gene: TRBD1
CDR3 protein: CASSLSIPRGRGTYQPQHF
CDR3 DNA: TGTGCCAGCAGCTTATCCATTCCCAGAGGCAGGGGGACCTATCAGCCCCAGCATTTT

V gene: TRBV20-1
clone size: .
J gene: TRBJ2-1
D gene: TRBD2
CDR3 protein: CSAAGGWAGYNEQFF
CDR3 DNA: TGCAGTGCCGCGGGGGGCTGGGCAGGCTACAATGAGCAGTTCTTC

V gene: TRBV6-6
clone size: few
J gene: TRBJ2-1
D gene: TRBD2
CDR3 protein: CASSYSSSGSYNEQFF
CDR3 DNA: TGTGCCAGCAGTTACTCGTCTAGCGGGTCCTACAATGAGCAGTTCTTC

V gene: TRBV4-2
clone size: few
J gene: TRBJ2-3
D gene: TRBD1
CDR3 protein: CASSPRQGIGDTQYF
CDR3 DNA: TGTGCCAGCAGCCCAAGACAGGGGATTGGGGATACGCAGTATTTT

V gene: TRBV6-5
clone size: .
J gene: TRBJ1-4
D gene: .
CDR3 protein: CASSPGTMEKLFF
CDR3 DNA: TGTGCCAGCAGTCCCGGGACAATGGAAAAACTGTTTTTT

V gene: TRBV19
clone size: .
J gene: TRBJ2-7
D gene: .
CDR3 protein: CASSMGFGTGQMGEQYF
CDR3 DNA: TGTGCCAGTAGTATGGGTTTTGGAACAGGGCAAATGGGAGAGCAGTACTTC

V gene: TRBV27
clone size: .
J gene: TRBJ1-4
D gene: TRBD1
CDR3 protein: CASSSTGGGEKLFF
CDR3 DNA: TGTGCCAGCAGTTCTACAGGGGGGGGTGAAAAACTGTTTTTT

V gene: TRBV20-1
clone size: once
J gene: TRBJ2-7
D gene: TRBD2
CDR3 protein: CSARPGLAGTYEQYF
CDR3 DNA: TGCAGTGCTCGCCCTGGACTAGCGGGGACCTACGAGCAGTACTTC

V gene: TRBV19
clone size: .
J gene: TRBJ2-7
D gene: .
CDR3 protein: CASSINGNYEQYF
CDR3 DNA: TGTGCCAGTAGTATAAACGGGAACTACGAGCAGTACTTC

V gene: TRBV4-2
clone size: few
J gene: TRBJ2-7
D gene: TRBD2
CDR3 protein: CASSQVDSGVSEQYF
CDR3 DNA: TGTGCCAGCAGCCAAGTCGATAGCGGGGTAAGCGAGCAGTACTTC

V gene: TRBV20-1
clone size: .
J gene: TRBJ2-5
D gene: .
CDR3 protein: CSARESGTGGETQYF
CDR3 DNA: TGCAGTGCTAGAGAAAGCGGGACAGGAGGAGAGACCCAGTACTTC

V gene: TRBV7-2
clone size: .
J gene: TRBJ2-5
D gene: .
CDR3 protein: CASSLQLETQYF
CDR3 DNA: TGTGCCAGCAGCTTACAGTTGGAGACCCAGTACTTC

V gene: TRBV7-2
clone size: .
J gene: TRBJ2-1
D gene: TRBD2
CDR3 protein: CASSRRSGGAYEQFF
CDR3 DNA: TGTGCCAGCAGCCGCCGTAGCGGGGGGGCCTACGAGCAGTTCTTC

V gene: TRBV12-3/TRBV12-4
clone size: few
J gene: TRBJ2-6
D gene: .
CDR3 protein: CASSHRTDSGANVLTF
CDR3 DNA: TGTGCCAGCAGTCATCGGACAGACTCTGGGGCCAACGTCCTGACTTTC

V gene: TRBV5-1
clone size: .
J gene: TRBJ2-1
D gene: .
CDR3 protein: CASSPDPRGEQFF
CDR3 DNA: TGCGCCAGCAGCCCGGACCCCCGGGGTGAGCAGTTCTTC

V gene: TRBV12-3/TRBV12-4
clone size: .
J gene: TRBJ2-5
D gene: TRBD2
CDR3 protein: CAGGPYSGGPNLQETQYF
CDR3 DNA: TGTGCCGGCGGCCCCTATAGCGGGGGGCCTAACCTCCAAGAGACCCAGTACTTC

V gene: TRBV5-1
clone size: .
J gene: TRBJ2-6
D gene: .
CDR3 protein: CASSLNWRSAVSGANVLTF
CDR3 DNA: TGCGCCAGCAGCTTGAATTGGCGGTCTGCCGTCTCAGGGGCCAACGTCCTGACTTTC

V gene: TRBV4-2
clone size: few
J gene: TRBJ1-2
D gene: TRBD1
CDR3 protein: CASSLNGGQGIYGYTF
CDR3 DNA: TGTGCCAGCAGCCTTAATGGCGGACAGGGCATCTATGGCTACACCTTC

V gene: TRBV20-1
clone size: few
J gene: TRBJ1-1
D gene: .
CDR3 protein: CSASQPNTEAFF
CDR3 DNA: TGCAGTGCTTCACAGCCGAACACTGAAGCTTTCTTT

V gene: TRBV20-1
clone size: few
J gene: TRBJ1-1
D gene: .
CDR3 protein: CSALYNTEAFF
CDR3 DNA: TGCAGTGCTCTTTATAACACTGAAGCTTTCTTT

V gene: TRBV7-2
clone size: .
J gene: TRBJ1-2
D gene: .
CDR3 protein: CASSLVRGGGGYGYTF
CDR3 DNA: TGTGCCAGCAGCTTAGTCCGAGGGGGGGGCGGCTATGGCTACACCTTC

V gene: TRBV6-5
clone size: .
J gene: TRBJ1-1
D gene: TRBD1
CDR3 protein: CASSTTGDLNTEAFF
CDR3 DNA: TGTGCCAGCAGTACTACAGGGGATTTGAATACTGAAGCTTTCTTT

V gene: TRBV4-2
clone size: few
J gene: TRBJ2-7
D gene: TRBD2
CDR3 protein: CASSQESGLAGGPGYEQYF
CDR3 DNA: TGTGCCAGCAGCCAAGAAAGTGGACTAGCGGGGGGGCCGGGGTACGAGCAGTACTTC

V gene: TRBV15
clone size: .
J gene: TRBJ2-5
D gene: .
CDR3 protein: CATSRGGKQETQYF
CDR3 DNA: TGTGCCACCAGCCGCGGCGGCAAACAAGAGACCCAGTACTTC

V gene: TRBV4-3
clone size: few
J gene: TRBJ2-1
D gene: .
CDR3 protein: CASSQEAGYPYNEQFF
CDR3 DNA: TGCGCCAGCAGCCAAGAGGCAGGGTATCCATACAATGAGCAGTTCTTC